Below, 10 T cell receptor beta chains from the same sample are listed, as sequenced in a study of shared clonotypes between healthy human individuals. Using immunoSEQ multiplex PCR, the repertoire was profiled, and TCRdb retains in-frame clones only, with some absent. The sample has about 190,000 clones, roughly 70% seen once. Sequenced: memory CD4+ T cells sorted from blood. Documented subset: CD45RA-negative fraction. Receptors were obtained from a man aged 25-40 years in good health.

This chain connects TRBV6-1 to TRBJ2-7; D not certain. V lost 9 bases, J lost 8 bases, and 14 bases lay in between. The germline gives CDR1 MNHNS, CDR2 SASEGT. The CDR3 covers 11 residues. The DNA of the CDR3 is TGTGCCAGTACCAGACAACACCAGCAGTACTTC. Translating it yields CASTRQHQQYF.

There are a few counts of this clone. The V and J genes are TRBV5-1 and TRBJ2-7; 11 nucleotides match TRBD1. CDR3 length: 14 amino acids. CDR1 and CDR2 (germline): SGHRS, YFSETQ. Unmatched junction bases numbered 3, after V lost 2 bases and J lost 5 bases. The CDR3 bases are TGCGCCAGCAGCTTTGGACAGGGGGCCCACGAGCAGTACTTC. It specifies CASSFGQGAHEQYF.

The V call is TRBV10-3, the J call TRBJ2-7; no definite D call. The CDR3 loop spans 13 amino acids. Germline CDR1 ENHRY, CDR2 SYGVKD. V was trimmed by 1 base and J by 5 bases, leaving 9 bases between them. CDR3 sequence reads: CAISEYNKDEQYF. CDR3 in DNA: TGTGCCATCAGTGAGTATAATAAAGACGAGCAGTACTTC.

The V and J genes are TRBV20-1 and TRBJ2-1, with 7 bases fitting TRBD1. Trimming took 5 bases from V and 7 from J; bases not matched to a gene: 2. Germline CDR1 DFQATT, CDR2 SNEGSKA (reference sequence). The CDR3 has 11 residues. CDR3 loop: CSAYRGNEQFF. CDR3 sequence (DNA): TGCAGTGCTTACAGGGGTAATGAGCAGTTCTTC.

This rearrangement joins TRBV7-6 to TRBJ2-1; TRBD1 is a possible D gene (5 bases). The ends were cut back, 2 bases at V and 4 bases at J, with 12 bases in the middle. CDR1 SGHVS and CDR2 FNYEAQ come from the germline V gene. This CDR3 has 15 amino acids. The CDR3 nucleotides are TGTGCCAGCAGCTTACTCAGGGCTTCGTACAATGAGCAGTTCTTC. Its translation: CASSLLRASYNEQFF.

The CDR3 bases are TGTGCCAGCAGTTTAACGCAGGGGGCGGGGGAGCAGTACTTC. This encodes CASSLTQGAGEQYF. This chain links TRBV6-5 with TRBJ2-7, with 8 nucleotides matching TRBD1. The V segment lost 4 bases and the J segment 7 bases; nucleotides outside the gene matches: 9. Germline V gives CDR1 MNHEY, CDR2 SVGAGI. This CDR3 is built from 14 residues.

The gene calls are TRBV28 and TRBJ1-5; D is ambiguous. The germline V gene encodes CDR1 MDHEN and CDR2 SYDVKM. Trimming cost V 3 bases and J 0 bases, with 9 bases left between them. The CDR3 has 15 residues. Here the CDR3 reads CASSFAANSNQPQHF. CDR3 coding DNA: TGTGCCAGCAGTTTCGCGGCAAATAGCAATCAGCCCCAGCATTTT.

Points on this clone: Other DNA sequences of this sample code for an identical CDR3. This chain links TRBV18 with TRBJ2-1; 10 bases map to TRBD2. The CDR3 consists of 15 residues. V dropped 2 bases and J dropped 4; count of bases not matched to a gene: 2. Germline assignment: CDR1 KGHSH and CDR2 LQKENI. The DNA for the CDR3 is TGTGCCAGCTCACCAGGACTAGCGGATTACAATGAGCAGTTCTTC. This gives the protein CASSPGLADYNEQFF.

The chain uses TRBV6-5 and TRBJ2-7; D unresolved. Per germline, CDR1 MNHEY and CDR2 SVGAGI. Trimming took 6 bases from V and 4 from J, leaving 10 bases between them. This CDR3 spans 12 amino acids. CDR3 sequence (DNA): TGTGCCAGCAGGGACGGCGGTTACGAGCAGTACTTC. Its translation is CASRDGGYEQYF.

The chain carries TRBV7-9 and TRBJ1-1; 10 bases line up with TRBD1. Germline V gene data show CDR1 as SEHNR and CDR2 as FQNEAQ (reference sequence). V shed 1 base and J 10 bases; nucleotides not matched to a gene: 3. The CDR3 covers 13 residues. CDR3 nucleotides: TGTGCCAGCAGCTTAGTAGGACAGGGGGTAGCTTTCTTT. Translated: CASSLVGQGVAFF.